This T cell receptor (beta chain) is drawn from a study of T cells in narcolepsy. Study-level findings and limits: Autoreactive HCRT-specific and TRIB2-specific clonotypes were marked in same-patient CSF-versus-blood CD4+ comparisons. Healthy controls reportedly lacked the autoreactive clonotypes serially found in patients' blood.

Points on this clone: The antigen is unknown.

This table comes from immunoSEQ multiplex PCR, and its TCRdb copy is limited to in-frame clones, with some not included. The sample includes tens of thousands of clones, 70% to 80% of them seen just once. Trimming took 1 base from V and 5 from J, leaving 19 bases between them. Germline assignment: CDR1 SGHDT and CDR2 YYEEEE. The CDR3 extends over 16 amino acids. Source material: CD45RA- memory CD4+ T cells from PBMCs. This chain joins TRBV5-6 and TRBJ2-7; no reliable D call. The TCR comes from a human donor with narcolepsy. The chain's CDR3 is CASSLRVLQSRNEQYF. In DNA, the CDR3 is TGTGCCAGCAGCTTGCGGGTGTTACAGAGTCGTAACGAGCAGTACTTC.